This TCR beta chain was documented in a study of molecular identifiers for immune sequencing clone quantification. Study-wide points: In cases of identical TCR molecules sharing a barcode, highly expanded clone sizes could be underestimated.

TCRdb re-analysed the PCR reads in MiXCR, keeping a single row per CDR3 protein. The sample consists of hundreds of thousands of distinct CDR3 sequences, about 20% of them appearing once. This CDR3 is built from 15 residues. Trimming took 1 base from V and 6 from J, leaving 12 bases between them. The V gene's germline CDR1 is SEHNR and CDR2 FQNEAQ (reference sequence). This clonotype was seen many times. What it binds is not known. Sorting recovered naive CD8 T cells on a CD8+CD4-CCR7+CD45RA+ profile. The chain employs TRBV7-9 and TRBJ2-2, with D unclear. This receptor was taken from a human donor in good health. Some libraries in this study had Jurkat cell RNA spiked in. The sample comprised naive CD8+ T cells from blood, with Jurkat cell RNA spiked in. The subset: FACS-sorted CD8+CD4-CCR7+CD45RA+ naive T cells. The DNA for the CDR3 is TGTGCCAGCAGCTTAGAAGTCTGGTTGGCCGGGGAGCTGTTTTTT. As protein: CASSLEVWLAGELFF.